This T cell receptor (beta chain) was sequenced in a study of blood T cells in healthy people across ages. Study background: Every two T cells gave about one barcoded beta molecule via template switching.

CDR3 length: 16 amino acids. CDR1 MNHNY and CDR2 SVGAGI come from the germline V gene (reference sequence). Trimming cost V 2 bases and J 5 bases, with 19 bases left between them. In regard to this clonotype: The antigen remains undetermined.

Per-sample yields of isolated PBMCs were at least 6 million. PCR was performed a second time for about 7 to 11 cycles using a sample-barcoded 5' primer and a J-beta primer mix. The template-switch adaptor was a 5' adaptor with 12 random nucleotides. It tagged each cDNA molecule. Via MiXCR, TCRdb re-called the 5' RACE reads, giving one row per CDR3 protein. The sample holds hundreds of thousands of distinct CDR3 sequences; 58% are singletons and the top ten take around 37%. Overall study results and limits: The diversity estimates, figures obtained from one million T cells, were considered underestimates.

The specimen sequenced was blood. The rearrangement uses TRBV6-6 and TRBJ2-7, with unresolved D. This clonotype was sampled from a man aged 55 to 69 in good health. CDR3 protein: CASSYTRASERDEQYF. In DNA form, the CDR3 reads TGTGCCAGCAGTTACACTCGGGCCTCGGAAAGGGACGAGCAGTACTTC.